This T cell receptor (beta chain) stems from a study of T cells in Graves' hyperthyroidism and ophthalmopathy. Broader study findings: Most clonotypes expanded in thyroid above 0.001 were likewise present in blood. In simple terms, a model built on 13 V-J features told ophthalmopathy apart from stable hyperthyroidism.

Each patient was aged 18 to 65 and had newly diagnosed hyperthyroidism of under 2 months' duration. Concerning this clonotype: Its antigen is currently unknown.

CDR1 and CDR2 from the germline V gene are SNHLY and FYNNEI. The V and J ends lost 1 base and 3 bases respectively, with 7 bases between them. CDR3 size: 14 residues. The source material, RNA transcripts, was used to amplify TCR beta CDR3 regions. Using the HTBI primer set, a first-round RT-PCR was run on the TCR CDR3. Each CDR3 protein gets one entry after TCRdb re-called the multiplex PCR reads with MiXCR. The sample yields 470,000 or so distinct CDR3 sequences, 20% seen once. Source material: blood. The rearrangement links TRBV2 to TRBJ1-5, with D possibly TRBD1 on 5 matching bases. The sequence was obtained from a man aged 18-30 years with Graves' hyperthyroidism. CDR3 sequence reads: CASSEEQVNQPQHF. For the CDR3, the DNA is TGTGCCAGCAGTGAAGAACAGGTCAATCAGCCCCAGCATTTT.